Below, 21 T cell receptor beta chains from the same sample are listed, as sequenced in a study of blood T cells in healthy people across ages. Then a second PCR, running about 6 to 12 cycles, was carried out with a sample-barcoded 5' primer and a J-beta primer mix. TCRdb ran MiXCR on the 5' RACE reads and lists one entry per CDR3 protein. Of hundreds of thousands of distinct CDR3 sequences in the sample, more than 40% were seen once. Material: blood. These receptors all come from a man between 60 and 70 years old in good health.

This clonotype was found a few times. The chain links TRBV6-5 to TRBJ2-7; maybe TRBD1 (6 bases). Germline-derived CDR1 and CDR2 are MNHEY and SVGAGI. The CDR3 is 15 amino acids. Trimming left V 4 bases short and J 3 bases short, with 16 bases between. CDR3 region: CASSSQTGLNYEQYF. The CDR3 region has the DNA TGTGCCAGCAGTTCTCAGACAGGACTCAACTACGAGCAGTACTTC.

This clonotype has a handful of counts. V is TRBV6-6 and J is TRBJ1-2; D not certain. V dropped 8 bases and J dropped 13 bases, with 20 bases sitting between them. This CDR3 spans 12 amino acids. CDR1 is MNHNY and CDR2 is SVGAGI in the germline V gene (reference sequence). CDR3 DNA sequence: TGTGCCAGCCTGTGGACGGGCGTAGGTTTCACCTTC. Translating it yields CASLWTGVGFTF.

The chain combines TRBV3-1 with TRBJ2-1; 11 nucleotides align to TRBD1. This CDR3 comprises 14 residues. The trim removed 3 bases at V and 9 bases at J, leaving 4 bases unmatched. Per germline, CDR1 LGHDT and CDR2 YNNKEL (reference sequence). CDR3 DNA: TGTGCCAGCAGCCACGAGGACAGGGGGCTTGAGCAGTTCTTC. Translating it yields CASSHEDRGLEQFF.

This clonotype was observed many times. V and J are TRBV9 and TRBJ2-3; 9 bases align to TRBD1. V trimming: 0 bases; J trimming: 3 bases; junction bases outside the gene matches: 5. CDR3 length: 16 residues. The germline gives CDR1 SGDLS, CDR2 YYNGEE. The CDR3 region is CASSVGVGTGTDTQYF. The CDR3 DNA sequence: TGTGCCAGCAGCGTAGGAGTCGGGACAGGGACAGATACGCAGTATTTT.

This clonotype was recorded at least ten times. For the CDR3, the DNA is TGCGCCAGCAGCCAAACTCTCGGACAGTCCCCTGGGGCCAACGTCCTGACTTTC. This translates into CASSQTLGQSPGANVLTF. The chain carries TRBV4-1 and TRBJ2-6; TRBD1 is a possible D gene (6 bases). The CDR3 has 18 residues. Germline CDR1 reads MGHRA; CDR2 reads YSYEKL. V dropped 2 bases and J dropped 2 bases, with 16 bases sitting between them.

The J gene is TRBJ1-1, the V gene TRBV7-9, with D uncertain. Trimming left V 5 bases short and J 6 bases short, with 10 bases between. Germline lookup yields CDR1 SEHNR and CDR2 FQNEAQ (reference sequence). The CDR3 has 12 residues. Written as DNA, the CDR3 is TGTGCCAGCAGCCCCCGGGAGCCTGAAGCTTTCTTT. Residues: CASSPREPEAFF.

This clonotype was found a few times. The chain combines TRBV6-1 with TRBJ2-6; D unclear. The CDR3 contains 16 residues. Germline CDR1 and CDR2: MNHNS and SASEGT. The V gene lost 0 bases and the J gene lost 0 bases, with 6 bases spanning the gap. CDR3 coding DNA: TGTGCCAGCAGTGAAGCGGGCAGCTCTGGGGCCAACGTCCTGACTTTC. Translating gives CASSEAGSSGANVLTF.

With regard to this clonotype: The germline gene is not matched at one end of the junction; a read error may be the cause. The chain links TRBV5-1 to TRBJ2-7; D call uncertain. TRBJ2-5 explains the end of the DNA better; the J call may be wrong. Germline CDR1 reads SGHRS; CDR2 reads YFSETQ. The CDR3 runs to 15 residues. The CDR3 DNA sequence: TGCGCCAGCAACTTGGTCTCCGGCGGCAAGGAGACCCAGTACTTC. This translates into CASNLVSGGKETQYF.

A few counts support this clonotype. The genes are TRBV7-8 and TRBJ2-7; tentative D call: TRBD2 (5 bases). The CDR3 spans 14 residues. With 4 bases removed from V and 1 base from J, the gap between germline ends came to 11 bases. Germline V CDR1 and CDR2: SGHVS, FQNEAQ. For the CDR3, the DNA is TGTGCCAGCAGCTCGAGGGTAGGGTCCTACGAGCAGTACTTC. It translates to CASSSRVGSYEQYF.

The genes are TRBV6-2 or TRBV6-3 and TRBJ1-2; D remains ambiguous. The V gene lost 0 bases and the J gene lost 4 bases, with 12 bases spanning the gap. The CDR3 runs to 15 residues. Per germline, CDR1 MNHEY and CDR2 SVGEGT. CDR3 region: CASSYSTIPAYGYTF. As DNA, the CDR3 is TGTGCCAGCAGTTACTCGACAATACCAGCCTATGGCTACACCTTC.

V usage is TRBV30 and J usage is TRBJ1-2; D ambiguous. CDR3 length: 13 amino acids. The ends were cut back, 2 bases at V and 5 bases at J, with 12 bases in the middle. Germline V gene lookup returns CDR1 GTSNPN and CDR2 SVGIG (reference sequence). The CDR3 spells CAWSRGSFYGYTF. In nucleotides, the CDR3 is TGTGCCTGGAGTCGCGGGTCCTTTTATGGCTACACCTTC.

The J gene is TRBJ2-3, the V gene TRBV5-1; D is perhaps TRBD2 (6 bases). Looked up from germline, CDR1 is SGHRS and CDR2 is YFSETQ. V was shortened by 2 bases and J by 2 bases, with 12 bases between the two germline ends. The CDR3 totals 15 residues. The chain's CDR3 is CASSLFPGVTDTQYF. CDR3 sequence (DNA): TGCGCCAGCAGCTTATTCCCGGGGGTCACAGATACGCAGTATTTT.

This chain connects TRBV25-1 to TRBJ1-3, with 8 nucleotides matching TRBD1. The CDR3 is 15 amino acids. Trimming took 3 bases from V and 2 from J; bases not matched to a gene: 3. The germline CDR1 and CDR2 sequences are MGHDK and SYGVNS. As DNA, the CDR3 is TGTGCCAGCAGTGACAGGGGGCGCGCTGGAAACACCATATATTTT. It encodes CASSDRGRAGNTIYF. Supplemented by reference TRBV25-1 and TRBJ1-3, the full variable domain reads EADIYQTPRYLVIGTGKKITLECSQTMGHDKMYWYQQDPGMELHLIHYSYGVNSTEKGDLSSESTVSRIRTEHFPLTLESARPSHTSQYLCASSDRGRAGNTIYFGEGSWLTVV.

The chain carries TRBV30 and TRBJ2-7; D possibly uses TRBD1 or TRBD2 (5 bases each). CDR1 and CDR2 (germline): GTSNPN, SVGIG (reference sequence). The CDR3 runs to 13 residues. V lost 4 bases to trimming and J lost 0 bases, with 10 bases between them. The CDR3 loop reads CAWTGPPSYEQYF. CDR3 in DNA: TGTGCCTGGACGGGACCGCCCTCCTACGAGCAGTACTTC.

This chain connects TRBV29-1 to TRBJ2-5; D perhaps matches TRBD2 (6 bases). The ends were cut back, 6 bases at V and 11 bases at J, with 19 bases in the middle. Per the germline V gene, CDR1 is SQVTM and CDR2 is ANQGSEA. The length of the CDR3 is 12 residues. Here the CDR3 reads CSVGRGKVEQYF. The CDR3 nucleotides read TGCAGCGTCGGACGGGGGAAAGTGGAGCAGTACTTC.

The rearrangement joins TRBV5-1 to TRBJ2-7, with D possibly being TRBD2 (6 bases). With the DNA end fitting TRBJ2-5 better, the J assignment may be wrong. This CDR3 comprises 15 residues. From germline, CDR1 is SGHRS and CDR2 YFSETQ. The CDR3 DNA is TGCGCCAGCAGCCTGGAGACTAGGTCTCTTGAGACCCAGTACTTC. Its translation: CASSLETRSLETQYF.

Turning to this clonotype: Compared with germline, one end of the junction differs, possibly owing to a read error. The genes are TRBV7-2 and TRBJ2-1; 10 bases align to TRBD2. The CDR3 sequence is 16 residues long. Germline lookup yields CDR1 SGHTA and CDR2 FQGNSA. This chain's CDR3 is CASSISGGSSHNEQFF. CDR3 nucleotide sequence: TGTGCCAGCAGCATTAGCGGGGGGAGCTCCCACAATGAGCAGTTCTTC.

The chain links TRBV7-2 to TRBJ1-2; TRBD1 matches 9 bases. Germline V gene lookup returns CDR1 SGHTA and CDR2 FQGNSA. CDR3 length equals 15 residues. V trimming: 4 bases; J trimming: 4 bases; junction bases outside the gene matches: 7. The CDR3 DNA reads as TGTGCCAGCAGCTCCCACCGGGACAGGGCCTATGGCTACACCTTC. Amino acid sequence: CASSSHRDRAYGYTF.

This clonotype has a handful of counts. The CDR3 is CATSRDPNALTEAFF. For the CDR3, the DNA is TGTGCCACCAGCAGAGATCCGAATGCCCTCACTGAAGCTTTCTTT. The rearrangement joins TRBV15 to TRBJ1-1, with unresolved D. Germline V gene sequence: CDR1 LNHNV, CDR2 YYDKDF (reference sequence). Between the trimmed V and J ends, which lost 0 bases and 4 bases, there was a span of 12 bases. The CDR3 extends over 15 amino acids. The full variable domain, with the rest looked up from reference TRBV15 and TRBJ1-1, is DAMVIQNPRYQVTQFGKPVTLSCSQTLNHNVMYWYQQKSSQAPKLLFHYYDKDFNNEADTPDNFQSRRPNTSFCFLDIRSPGLGDTAMYLCATSRDPNALTEAFFGQGTRLTVV.

The V call is TRBV4-1, the J call TRBJ2-1; D is possibly TRBD2 (6 bases). The J call may be in error: the DNA end matches TRBJ2-7 better. Germline assignment: CDR1 MGHRA and CDR2 YSYEKL. CDR3 length: 15 amino acids. The CDR3 DNA follows: TGCGCCAGCACCGGGCCGGGAGAGCTCTACAATGAGCAGTACTTC. This sequence encodes CASTGPGELYNEQYF.

This clonotype was detected a few times. Mismatch with germline at one junction end may stem from a read error. The gene calls are TRBV4-3 and TRBJ2-3, with D maybe TRBD2 (5 bases). The CDR3 runs 13 residues. Germline values: CDR1 LGHNA, CDR2 YSLEER. The CDR3 bases are TGTGCCAGCAGCCAAGATGGAGGAGATACGCAGTATTTT. This encodes CASSQDGGDTQYF.